A selection of T cell receptor beta chains follows, all from one sample in a study of response to subunit inactivated influenza vaccine. Using its own MiXCR run on the RT-PCR reads, TCRdb lists one record per CDR3 protein. The sample consists of hundreds of thousands of distinct CDR3 sequences, 16% of them appearing once. Material: CD4+ T cells sorted from PBMCs, obtained around 2 years after vaccination. These receptors were collected from a man aged 50-75 years who received an inactivated influenza vaccine. Both conserved end residues are part of each CDR3. Fields, in order: V gene, J gene, D gene, clone size, CDR3 length, CDR3 protein, CDR3 DNA. A D gene is named only where the DNA matches it firmly. Expanded clones are given a class, and other clones once, few, many or no size at all.

>TRBV6-1|TRBJ1-5|TRBD1|-|15
CASTGLADRAQPQHF
TGTGCCAGCACCGGCCTTGCCGACAGGGCTCAGCCCCAGCATTTT
>TRBV12-3/TRBV12-4|TRBJ1-6|TRBD1|many|15
CASRNTGTGGSPLHF
TGTGCCAGCAGAAACACCGGGACAGGAGGTTCACCCCTCCACTTT
>TRBV3-1|TRBJ2-7|TRBD1|few|14
CASSSGQGRYEQYF
TGTGCCAGCAGCTCCGGACAGGGGCGCTACGAGCAGTACTTC
>TRBV20-1|TRBJ1-4|-|-|13
CSASPGLDEKLFF
TGCAGTGCTAGTCCGGGTCTCGATGAAAAACTGTTTTTT
>TRBV7-2|TRBJ1-1|-|few|14
CASSLGGFDTEAFF
TGTGCCAGCAGCTTGGGGGGTTTTGACACTGAAGCTTTCTTT
>TRBV12-3/TRBV12-4|TRBJ2-1|-|-|15
CASSQDYPIYNEQFF
TGTGCCAGCAGTCAGGACTACCCAATTTACAATGAGCAGTTCTTC
>TRBV7-2|TRBJ2-7|-|many|12
CASSFSVHEQYF
TGTGCCAGCAGCTTTTCTGTCCACGAGCAGTACTTC
>TRBV10-3|TRBJ2-1|TRBD1|-|13
CAIKPTGGNEQFF
TGTGCCATCAAACCGACAGGGGGCAATGAGCAGTTCTTC
>TRBV10-3|TRBJ2-2|-|few|12
CAISEGLRELFF
TGTGCCATCAGCGAGGGGCTCCGGGAGCTGTTTTTT
>TRBV7-7|TRBJ2-5|-|many|14
CASSQTGRGETQYF
TGTGCCAGCAGCCAGACAGGGCGGGGAGAGACCCAGTACTTC
>TRBV21-1|TRBJ2-5|-|-|15
CASTPTSGRRETQYF
TGTGCCAGCACCCCGACTAGCGGGAGGAGAGAGACCCAGTACTTC
>TRBV20-1|TRBJ2-3|-|few|14
CSAPGRGTTDTQYF
TGCAGTGCTCCTGGACGGGGGACCACAGATACGCAGTATTTT
>TRBV12-3/TRBV12-4|TRBJ2-3|TRBD2|-|16
CASRPPLAGGRDTQYF
TGTGCCAGCAGACCCCCCCTAGCGGGGGGCCGCGATACGCAGTATTTT
>TRBV6-4|TRBJ2-1|-|-|12
CASSDYRGEQFF
TGTGCCAGCAGTGACTATCGGGGTGAGCAGTTCTTC
>TRBV24-1|TRBJ2-1|-|few|17
CATSDVQQFSSYNEQFF
TGTGCCACCAGTGACGTTCAACAGTTTAGCTCCTACAATGAGCAGTTCTTC